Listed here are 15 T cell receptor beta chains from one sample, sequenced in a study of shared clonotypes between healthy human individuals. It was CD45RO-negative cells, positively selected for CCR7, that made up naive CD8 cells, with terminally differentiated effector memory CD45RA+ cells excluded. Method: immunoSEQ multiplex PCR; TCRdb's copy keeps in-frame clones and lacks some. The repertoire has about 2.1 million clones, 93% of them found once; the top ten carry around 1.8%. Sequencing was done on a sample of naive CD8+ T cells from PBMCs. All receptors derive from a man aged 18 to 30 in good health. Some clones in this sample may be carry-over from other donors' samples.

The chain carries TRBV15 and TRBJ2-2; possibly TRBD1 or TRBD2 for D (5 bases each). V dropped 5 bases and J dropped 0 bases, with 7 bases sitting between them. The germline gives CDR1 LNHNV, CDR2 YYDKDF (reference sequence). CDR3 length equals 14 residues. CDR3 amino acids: CATSEGSNTGELFF. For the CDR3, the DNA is TGTGCCACCAGCGAGGGGTCGAACACCGGGGAGCTGTTTTTT.

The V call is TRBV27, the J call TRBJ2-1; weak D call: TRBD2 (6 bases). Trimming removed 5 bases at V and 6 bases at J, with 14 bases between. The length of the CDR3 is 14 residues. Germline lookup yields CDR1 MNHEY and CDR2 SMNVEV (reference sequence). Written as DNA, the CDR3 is TGTGCCAGCAGTGTCCGGGACTTTTTCAATGAGCAGTTCTTC. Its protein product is CASSVRDFFNEQFF.

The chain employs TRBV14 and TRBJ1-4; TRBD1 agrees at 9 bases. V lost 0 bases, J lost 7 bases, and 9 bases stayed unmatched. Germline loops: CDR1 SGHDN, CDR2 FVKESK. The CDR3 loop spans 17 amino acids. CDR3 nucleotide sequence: TGTGCCAGCAGCCAAGAATACCGCCAGGACAGGGGTGAAAAACTGTTTTTT. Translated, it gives CASSQEYRQDRGEKLFF. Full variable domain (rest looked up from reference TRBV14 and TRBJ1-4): EAGVTQFPSHSVIEKGQTVTLRCDPISGHDNLYWYRRVMGKEIKFLLHFVKESKQDESGMPNNRFLAERTGGTYSTLKVQPAELEDSGVYFCASSQEYRQDRGEKLFFGSGTQLSVL.

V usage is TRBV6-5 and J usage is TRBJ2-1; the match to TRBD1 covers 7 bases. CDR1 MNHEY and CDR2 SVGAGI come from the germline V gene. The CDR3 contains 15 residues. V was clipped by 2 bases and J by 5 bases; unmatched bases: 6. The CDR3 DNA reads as TGTGCCAGCAGTTACCGACAGGGTTTGGACAATGAGCAGTTCTTC. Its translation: CASSYRQGLDNEQFF.

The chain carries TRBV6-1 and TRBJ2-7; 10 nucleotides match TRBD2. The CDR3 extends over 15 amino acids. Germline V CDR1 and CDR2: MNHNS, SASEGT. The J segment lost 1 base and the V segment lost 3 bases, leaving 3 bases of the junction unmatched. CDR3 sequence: CASSEVAGGSYEQYF. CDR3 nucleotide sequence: TGTGCCAGCAGTGAGGTAGCGGGAGGTTCCTACGAGCAGTACTTC.

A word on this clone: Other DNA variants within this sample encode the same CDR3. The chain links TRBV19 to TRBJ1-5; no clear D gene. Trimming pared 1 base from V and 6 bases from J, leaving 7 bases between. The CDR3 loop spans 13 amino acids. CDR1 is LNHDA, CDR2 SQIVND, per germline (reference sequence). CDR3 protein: CASSIGPGQPQHF. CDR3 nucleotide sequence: TGTGCCAGTAGTATAGGGCCAGGTCAGCCCCAGCATTTT.

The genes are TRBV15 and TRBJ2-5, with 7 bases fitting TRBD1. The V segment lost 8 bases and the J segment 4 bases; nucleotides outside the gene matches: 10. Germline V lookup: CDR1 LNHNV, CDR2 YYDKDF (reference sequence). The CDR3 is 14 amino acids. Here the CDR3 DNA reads TGTGCCACCCGTGGCAGGGGGATGACAGAGACCCAGTACTTC. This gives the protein CATRGRGMTETQYF.

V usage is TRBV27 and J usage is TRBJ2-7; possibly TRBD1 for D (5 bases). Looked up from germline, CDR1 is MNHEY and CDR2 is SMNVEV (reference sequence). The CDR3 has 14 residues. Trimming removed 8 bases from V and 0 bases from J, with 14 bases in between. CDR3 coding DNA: TGTGCCAGCGGTGGGCACAGGACCTCCTACGAGCAGTACTTC. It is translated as CASGGHRTSYEQYF.

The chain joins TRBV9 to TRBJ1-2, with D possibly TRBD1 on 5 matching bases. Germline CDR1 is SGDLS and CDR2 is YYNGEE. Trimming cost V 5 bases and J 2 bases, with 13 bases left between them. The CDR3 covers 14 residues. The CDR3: CASRGHLSNYGYTF. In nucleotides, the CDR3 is TGTGCCAGCAGAGGACACCTTTCAAACTATGGCTACACCTTC.

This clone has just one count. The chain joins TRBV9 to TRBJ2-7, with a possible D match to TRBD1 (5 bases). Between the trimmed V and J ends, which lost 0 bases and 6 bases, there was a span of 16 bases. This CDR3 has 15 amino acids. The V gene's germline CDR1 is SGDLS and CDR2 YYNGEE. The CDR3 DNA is TGTGCCAGCAGCGTAGGGGGCGGCGACCCCTCCGAGCAGTACTTC. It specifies CASSVGGGDPSEQYF.

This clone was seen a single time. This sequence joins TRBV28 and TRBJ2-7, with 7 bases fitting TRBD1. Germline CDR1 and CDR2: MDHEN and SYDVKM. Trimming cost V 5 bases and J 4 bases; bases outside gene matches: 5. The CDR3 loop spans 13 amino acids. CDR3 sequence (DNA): TGTGCCAGCAGTAGGGACAGCTTATACGAGCAGTACTTC. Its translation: CASSRDSLYEQYF.

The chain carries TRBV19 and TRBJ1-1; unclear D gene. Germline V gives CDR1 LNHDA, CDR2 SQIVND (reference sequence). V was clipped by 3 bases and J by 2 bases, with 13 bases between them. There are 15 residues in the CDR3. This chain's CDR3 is CASSMRFGTNTEAFF. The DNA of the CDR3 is TGTGCCAGTAGTATGAGATTCGGAACTAACACTGAAGCTTTCTTT.

The CDR3 DNA sequence: TGTGCCAGCAGGGACACAGGGGCTAACTATGGCTACACCTTC. Encoded protein: CASRDTGANYGYTF. The V gene is TRBV9, the J gene TRBJ1-2; 7 bases line up with TRBD1. With 5 bases clipped from V and 0 bases from J, the junction kept 4 bases outside the gene matches. The CDR3 covers 14 residues. Germline V gene data show CDR1 as SGDLS and CDR2 as YYNGEE.

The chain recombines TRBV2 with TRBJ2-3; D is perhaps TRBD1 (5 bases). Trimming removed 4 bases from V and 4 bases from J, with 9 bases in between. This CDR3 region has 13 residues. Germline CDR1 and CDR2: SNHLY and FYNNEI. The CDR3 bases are TGTGCCAGCAGTGCCAGGGTCGCAGATACGCAGTATTTT. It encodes CASSARVADTQYF.

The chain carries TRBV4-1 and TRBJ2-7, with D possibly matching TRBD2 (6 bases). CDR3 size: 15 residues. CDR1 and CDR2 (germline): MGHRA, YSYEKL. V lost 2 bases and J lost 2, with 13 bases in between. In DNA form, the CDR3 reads TGCGCCAGCAGCCAAAGGCCGGGAGCCGCCTACGAGCAGTACTTC. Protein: CASSQRPGAAYEQYF.